The T cell receptor beta chain under discussion was sequenced for a study of OX40 agonist ivuxolimab in advanced cancers. Background on the study: Hepatocellular carcinoma, melanoma, renal cell or head and neck cancer was diagnosed in the dose-escalation patients. Participants, 75% to 90% male, averaged about 56 years of age, ranging from roughly 20 to 79. People who had prior anti-PD-1, anti-PD-L1 or anti-CTLA-4 therapy could take part, and around 39% had some. Findings and caveats of the study: Some of the lowest clonal expansion was seen in partial responders at 0.1-3.0 mg/kg.

V was pared by 2 bases and J by 3 bases, with 14 bases between. CDR3 size: 16 residues. Germline loops: CDR1 SGHTS, CDR2 YDEGEE. As for this clone: What it binds is not known.

Assay: immunoSEQ multiplex PCR; the TCRdb copy retains only in-frame clones and omits some. The sample has tens of thousands of clones, over 75% seen once; the top ten hold 0.32%. The receptor's source is an adult with an advanced solid tumor such as melanoma, head and neck, liver or kidney cancer. The chain has TRBV5-8 and TRBJ1-4; D might be TRBD1 (6 bases). The sequencing here drew on CD4+ or CD8+ T cells sorted from blood, taken in a trial of the OX40 agonist ivuxolimab. CDR3 nucleotides: TGTGCCAGCAGCTTAGGGCAGGGGCCCTCTAATGAAAAACTGTTTTTT. Its protein product is CASSLGQGPSNEKLFF.